This T cell receptor beta chain was identified during a study of blood T cell repertoires in COVID-19. Study as a whole: PBMCs, B-cell-depleted T cells, or T cells provided the cDNA or gDNA that made up the material.

Original analysis: Scientists estimated how many nucleated cells there were by amplifying reference gene primers. Generated by immunoSEQ multiplex PCR, the TCRdb table keeps only in-frame clones and is missing some. The V and J calls and clone size were taken over from that table, and D and trimming were inferred from the DNA. The sample comprises 250,000 to 350,000 clones, roughly 87% of which are singletons, and 2% to 2.5% rests with the top ten. This TCR derives from a woman aged 45 to 65 who had recovered from COVID-19. Sequencing input: peripheral blood.

The CDR3, as DNA: TGTGCCAGCAGCCCCGGGGGGACTTCCTCCGTGGATACGCAGTATTTT. It is translated as CASSPGGTSSVDTQYF. The chain carries TRBV13 and TRBJ2-3; 7 positions agree with TRBD2. CDR3 length: 16 residues. Germline CDR1 reads PRHDT; CDR2 reads FYEKMQ (reference sequence). Trimming removed 5 bases from V and 6 bases from J; junction bases left unmatched: 14.